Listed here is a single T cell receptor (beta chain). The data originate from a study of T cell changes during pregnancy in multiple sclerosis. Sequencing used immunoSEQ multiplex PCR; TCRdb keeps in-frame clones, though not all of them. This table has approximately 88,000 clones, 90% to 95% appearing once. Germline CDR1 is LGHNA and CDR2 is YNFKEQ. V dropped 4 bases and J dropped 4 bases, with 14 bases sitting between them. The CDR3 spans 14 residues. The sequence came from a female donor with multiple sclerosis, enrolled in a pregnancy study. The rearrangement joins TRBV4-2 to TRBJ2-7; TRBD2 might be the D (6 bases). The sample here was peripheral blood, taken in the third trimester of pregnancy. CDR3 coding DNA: TGTGCCAGCAGCCCCTCCGGGAGTTCTTACGAGCAGTACTTC. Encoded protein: CASSPSGSSYEQYF.